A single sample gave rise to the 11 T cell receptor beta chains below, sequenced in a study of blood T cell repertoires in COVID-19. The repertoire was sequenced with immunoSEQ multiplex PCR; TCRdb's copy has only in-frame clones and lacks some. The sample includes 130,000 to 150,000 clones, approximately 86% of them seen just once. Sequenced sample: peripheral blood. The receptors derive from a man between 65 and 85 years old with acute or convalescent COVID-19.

The chain's CDR3 is CASSIDGRQTQYF. The DNA of the CDR3 is TGTGCCAGTAGTATAGATGGGAGGCAGACCCAGTACTTC. The chain employs TRBV19 and TRBJ2-5; tentative D call: TRBD2 (6 bases). The V end lost 0 bases, the J end lost 6 bases, and 8 bases lay between the germline ends. The CDR3 is made up of 13 amino acids. In germline, CDR1 is LNHDA, CDR2 SQIVND (reference sequence).

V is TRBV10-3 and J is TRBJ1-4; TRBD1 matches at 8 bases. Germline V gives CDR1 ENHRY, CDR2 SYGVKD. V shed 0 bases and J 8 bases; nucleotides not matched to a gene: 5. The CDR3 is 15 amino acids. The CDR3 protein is CAISESGQGAEKLFF. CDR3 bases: TGTGCCATCAGTGAGTCAGGGCAGGGGGCCGAAAAACTGTTTTTT.

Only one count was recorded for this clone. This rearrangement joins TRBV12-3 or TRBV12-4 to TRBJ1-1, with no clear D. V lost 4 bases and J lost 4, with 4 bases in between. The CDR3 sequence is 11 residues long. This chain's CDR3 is CASSSRTEAFF. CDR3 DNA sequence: TGTGCCAGCAGTTCCCGCACTGAAGCTTTCTTT.

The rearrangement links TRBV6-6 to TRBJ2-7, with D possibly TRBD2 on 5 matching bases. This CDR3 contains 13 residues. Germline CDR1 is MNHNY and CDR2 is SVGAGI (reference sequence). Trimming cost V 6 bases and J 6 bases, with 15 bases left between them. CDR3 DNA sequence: TGTGCCAGCAGCCCCCGGGCGGGTGGCGAGCAGTACTTC. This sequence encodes CASSPRAGGEQYF.

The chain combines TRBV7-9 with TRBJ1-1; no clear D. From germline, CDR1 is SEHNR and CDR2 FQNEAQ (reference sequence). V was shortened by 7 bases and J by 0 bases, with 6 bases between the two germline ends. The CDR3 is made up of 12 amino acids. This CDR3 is CASTLMNTEAFF. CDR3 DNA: TGTGCCAGCACATTAATGAACACTGAAGCTTTCTTT.

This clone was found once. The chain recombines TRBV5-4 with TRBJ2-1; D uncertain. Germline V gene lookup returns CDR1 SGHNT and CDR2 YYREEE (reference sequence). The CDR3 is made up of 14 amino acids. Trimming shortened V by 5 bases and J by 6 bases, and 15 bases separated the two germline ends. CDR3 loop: CASSIRIAGNEQFF. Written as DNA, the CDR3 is TGTGCCAGCAGTATCCGAATAGCTGGCAATGAGCAGTTCTTC.

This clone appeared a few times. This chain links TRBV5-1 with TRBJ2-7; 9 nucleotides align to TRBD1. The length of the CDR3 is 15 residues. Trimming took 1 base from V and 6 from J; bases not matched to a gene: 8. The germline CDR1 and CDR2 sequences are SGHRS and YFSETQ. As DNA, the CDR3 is TGCGCCAGCAGCTTGCTGGACAGGGGTTTTAGCGAGCAGTACTTC. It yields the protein CASSLLDRGFSEQYF.

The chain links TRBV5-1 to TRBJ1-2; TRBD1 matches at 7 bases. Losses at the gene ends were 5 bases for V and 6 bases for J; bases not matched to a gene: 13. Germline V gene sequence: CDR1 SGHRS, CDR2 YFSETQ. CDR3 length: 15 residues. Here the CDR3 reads CASRPGTAIPHGYTF. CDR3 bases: TGCGCCAGCAGGCCCGGGACAGCGATTCCGCATGGCTACACCTTC.

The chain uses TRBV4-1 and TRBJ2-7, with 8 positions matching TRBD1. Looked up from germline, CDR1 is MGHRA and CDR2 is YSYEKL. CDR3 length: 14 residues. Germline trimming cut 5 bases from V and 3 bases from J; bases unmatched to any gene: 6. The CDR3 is CASSGPGQVYEQYF. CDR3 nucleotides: TGCGCCAGCAGCGGGCCGGGACAGGTCTACGAGCAGTACTTC.

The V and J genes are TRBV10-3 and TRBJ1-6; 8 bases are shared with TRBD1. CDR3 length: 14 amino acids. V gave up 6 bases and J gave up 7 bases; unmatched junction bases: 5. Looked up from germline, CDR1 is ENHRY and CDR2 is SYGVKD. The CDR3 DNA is TGTGCCATCAGGCCGACAGGGGAGAATTCACCCCTCCACTTT. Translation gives CAIRPTGENSPLHF.

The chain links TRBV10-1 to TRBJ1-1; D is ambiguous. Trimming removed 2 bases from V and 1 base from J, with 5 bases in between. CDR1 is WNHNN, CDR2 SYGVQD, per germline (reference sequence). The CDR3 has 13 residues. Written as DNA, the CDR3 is TGCGCCAGCAGTGAGGGGAGGAACACTGAAGCTTTCTTT. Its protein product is CASSEGRNTEAFF.